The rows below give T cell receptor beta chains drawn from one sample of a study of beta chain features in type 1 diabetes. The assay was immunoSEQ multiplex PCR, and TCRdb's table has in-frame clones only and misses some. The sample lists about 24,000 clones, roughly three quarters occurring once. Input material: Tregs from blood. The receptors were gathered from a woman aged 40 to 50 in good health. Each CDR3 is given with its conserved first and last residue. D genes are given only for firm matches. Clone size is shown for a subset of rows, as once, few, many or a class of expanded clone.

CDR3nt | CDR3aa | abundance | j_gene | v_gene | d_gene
TGTGCCAGCAGGACGGGACAGGGGAGAGGCTACACCTTC | CASRTGQGRGYTF | - | TRBJ1-2 | TRBV6-5 | TRBD1
TGCGCCAGCAGCCGACTAGCGGGGTCCTACAATGAGCAGTTCTTC | CASSRLAGSYNEQFF | - | TRBJ2-1 | TRBV4-3 | TRBD2
TGCGCCAGCAGCTTGGCCACTACCCCGTACAATGAGCAGTTCTTC | CASSLATTPYNEQFF | - | TRBJ2-1 | TRBV5-1 | -
TGCGCCAGCAGCTTGAGCGCCCAAGGCGAGCAGTACTTC | CASSLSAQGEQYF | - | TRBJ2-7 | TRBV5-1 | -
TGTGCCAGCAAAGGGGGACTAGCGGGGGCCTCCTACAATGAGCAGTTCTTC | CASKGGLAGASYNEQFF | - | TRBJ2-1 | TRBV7-2 | TRBD2
TGTGCCAGCAGTGTCAGACCGGGACAGGGGTCCGGGGCCAACGTCCTGACTTTC | CASSVRPGQGSGANVLTF | once | TRBJ2-6 | TRBV2 | TRBD1
TGTGCCAGCAGTTCGGGACAGGGCGTGACTAATGAAAAACTGTTTTTT | CASSSGQGVTNEKLFF | few | TRBJ1-4 | TRBV6-5 | TRBD1
TGTGCCAGCAACTTGGGCCTCAATGCCGGAGAGACCCAGTACTTC | CASNLGLNAGETQYF | once | TRBJ2-5 | TRBV5-4 | -
TGTGCCAGCACCCCAGGGGTTCAGCCCCAGCATTTT | CASTPGVQPQHF | - | TRBJ1-5 | TRBV2 | -
TGTGCCAGCAGTGAACCTCGACAGGGCGCGGGGACCGGGGAGCTGTTTTTT | CASSEPRQGAGTGELFF | - | TRBJ2-2 | TRBV2 | -
TGTGCCAGCAGACCCGGGACAGCACAAGAGACCCAGTACTTC | CASRPGTAQETQYF | - | TRBJ2-5 | TRBV7-2 | TRBD1